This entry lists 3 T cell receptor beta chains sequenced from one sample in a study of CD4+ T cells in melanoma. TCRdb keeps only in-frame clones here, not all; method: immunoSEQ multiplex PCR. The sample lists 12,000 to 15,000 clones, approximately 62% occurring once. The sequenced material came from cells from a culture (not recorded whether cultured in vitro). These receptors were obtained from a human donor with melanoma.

CDR3 region: CASSKDRAWGNSPLHF. The CDR3 DNA reads TGCGCCAGCAGTAAGGACAGGGCTTGGGGGAATTCACCCCTCCACTTT. The J gene is TRBJ1-6, the V gene TRBV5-1; 8 bases fit TRBD1. CDR3 length equals 16 residues. Germline lookup yields CDR1 SGHRS and CDR2 YFSETQ. The ends lost 5 bases at V and 7 bases at J; junction bases unmatched: 11.

The CDR3 loop reads CASSQTGETQYF. CDR3 nucleotide sequence: TGTGCCAGCAGCCAAACGGGGGAGACCCAGTACTTC. V and J are TRBV7-7 and TRBJ2-5; possible D gene TRBD2, 5 bases. CDR3 size: 12 residues. In germline, CDR1 is SSHAT, CDR2 FNYEAQ (reference sequence). V was pared by 5 bases and J by 5 bases, with 9 bases between.

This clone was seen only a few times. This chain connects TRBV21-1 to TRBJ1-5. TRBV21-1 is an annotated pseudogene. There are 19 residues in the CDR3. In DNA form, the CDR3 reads TGTGCCAGCAGCAGTCCCCTGGAAAACGATAAACATAGCAATCAGCCCCAGCATTTT. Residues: CASSSPLENDKHSNQPQHF.